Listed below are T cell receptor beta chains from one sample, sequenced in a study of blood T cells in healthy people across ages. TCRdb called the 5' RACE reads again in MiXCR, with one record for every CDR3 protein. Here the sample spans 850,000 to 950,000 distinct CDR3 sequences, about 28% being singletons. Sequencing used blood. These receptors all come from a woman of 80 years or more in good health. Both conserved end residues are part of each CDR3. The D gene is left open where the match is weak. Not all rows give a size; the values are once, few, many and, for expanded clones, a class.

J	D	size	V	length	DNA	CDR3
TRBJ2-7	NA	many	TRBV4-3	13	TGCGCCAGCAGCCAAGGTCTAAGGGGCGAGCAGTACTTC	CASSQGLRGEQYF
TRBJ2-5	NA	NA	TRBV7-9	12	TGTGCCAGAGAACCGGGGCAAGAGACCCAGTACTTC	CAREPGQETQYF
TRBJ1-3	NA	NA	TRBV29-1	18	TGCAGCGTTGAAGATGGGAAATTACAGGGCTCCTCTGGAAACACCGTATATTTT	CSVEDGKLQGSSGNTVYF
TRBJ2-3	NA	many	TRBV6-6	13	TGTGCCACGGAGTCGGGGACCACAGATACGCAGTATTTT	CATESGTTDTQYF
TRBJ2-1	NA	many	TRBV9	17	TGTGCCAGCAGCGTCGCGAATCGGGGGAGGTCGTATAATGAGCAGTTCTTC	CASSVANRGRSYNEQFF
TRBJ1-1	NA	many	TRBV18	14	TGTGCCAGCTCACCACGGGCCCTTAACACTGAAGCTTTCTTT	CASSPRALNTEAFF
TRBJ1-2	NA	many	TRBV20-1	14	TGCAGTGCTAGAGATCTAACAGGCTCTTATGGCTACACCTTC	CSARDLTGSYGYTF
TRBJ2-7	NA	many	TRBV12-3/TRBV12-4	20	TGTGCCAGCAGTTTACGGTTTTTCGTGGCCCAGCAACTTGGGGTTAACGAGCAGTACTTC	CASSLRFFVAQQLGVNEQYF
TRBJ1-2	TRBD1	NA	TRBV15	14	TGTGCCACCAGCTGGGGACAGGGGGACTGTGGCTACACCTTC	CATSWGQGDCGYTF
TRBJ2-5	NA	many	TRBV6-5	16	TGTGCCAGCAGTTACTTCCAGGGGGGCCCTGGAGAGACCCAGTACTTC	CASSYFQGGPGETQYF
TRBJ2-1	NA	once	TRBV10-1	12	TGCGCCAGCAGTGATGGGCGCAATGAGCAGTTCTTC	CASSDGRNEQFF
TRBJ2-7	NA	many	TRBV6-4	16	TGTGCCAGCAGTGAAGAGTTAAAGGAAAGCTCCTACGAGCAGTACTTC	CASSEELKESSYEQYF
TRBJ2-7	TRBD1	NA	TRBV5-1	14	TGCGCCAGCAGCTTTAACCGGGACAGCTACGAGCAGTACTTC	CASSFNRDSYEQYF
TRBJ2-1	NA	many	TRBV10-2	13	TGCGCCAGCGGAAACAGGGCCTACAATGAGCAGTTCTTC	CASGNRAYNEQFF
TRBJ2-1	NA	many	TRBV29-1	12	TGCAGCGTTACCAGCTCCTACAATGAGCAGTTCTTC	CSVTSSYNEQFF
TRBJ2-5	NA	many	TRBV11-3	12	TGTGCCAGCAGCTTAGAACTTGAGACCCAGTACTTC	CASSLELETQYF
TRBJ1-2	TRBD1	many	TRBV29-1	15	TGCAGCGTCGTCCGCGGGACAGCGACTAACTATGGCTACACCTTC	CSVVRGTATNYGYTF